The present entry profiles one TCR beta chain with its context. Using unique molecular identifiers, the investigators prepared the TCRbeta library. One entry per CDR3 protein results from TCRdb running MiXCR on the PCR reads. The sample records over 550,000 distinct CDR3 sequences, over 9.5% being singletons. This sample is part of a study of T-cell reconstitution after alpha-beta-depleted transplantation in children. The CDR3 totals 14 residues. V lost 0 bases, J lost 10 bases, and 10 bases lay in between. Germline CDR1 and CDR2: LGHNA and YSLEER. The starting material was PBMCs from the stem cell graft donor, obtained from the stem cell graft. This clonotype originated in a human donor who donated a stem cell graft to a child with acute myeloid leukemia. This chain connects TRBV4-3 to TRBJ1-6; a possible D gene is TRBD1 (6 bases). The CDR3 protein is CASSQEGARSPLHF. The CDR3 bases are TGCGCCAGCAGCCAAGAGGGGGCCCGATCACCCCTCCACTTT.